This T cell receptor (beta chain) was identified in a study of T cell changes during pregnancy in multiple sclerosis. The CDR3 has 14 amino acids. The V end lost 1 base, the J end lost 6 bases, and 12 bases lay between the germline ends. Germline V gene lookup returns CDR1 SGHNT and CDR2 YYREEE (reference sequence). TCRdb keeps only in-frame clones here, not all; method: immunoSEQ multiplex PCR. The sample holds 100,000 or so clones, around nine tenths seen once. This specimen was peripheral blood, taken in the second trimester of pregnancy. The chain couples TRBV5-4 to TRBJ2-3; D uncertain. This clonotype originated in a female donor with multiple sclerosis, enrolled in a pregnancy study. The CDR3: CASSLKATWDTQYF. CDR3 DNA sequence: TGTGCCAGCAGCTTGAAAGCGACCTGGGATACGCAGTATTTT.